This TCR beta chain is drawn from a study of vaccination effects on CD4 cells after COVID-19. Overall study results and limits: Marked contraction was observed in infection-induced and vaccine-induced clones late after vaccination.

Produced via immunoSEQ multiplex PCR; TCRdb's table is partial and in-frame only. The sample yields more than 30,000 clones, under 70% seen once. ViraFEST assay sequencing came after antigen-specific CD4+ T cells were expanded with viral peptide pools. Once cultured for 9 to 11 days, the cells underwent separation to obtain CD4+ T cells. Nucleocapsid antibody tests were negative, and the vaccine recipients had no prior SARS-CoV-2 infection. This clone was counted a few times. Its antigen is not known. V was pared by 4 bases and J by 2 bases, with 4 bases of the junction left unmatched. This CDR3 is 15 amino acids long. Germline lookup yields CDR1 SNHLY and CDR2 FYNNEI.

The sample here was CD4+ T cells from PBMCs cultured with HCoV-OC43 spike peptides, taken before COVID-19 vaccination. The subset denotes: HCoV-OC43 spike overlapping peptide pool stimulation. V gene TRBV2 combines with J gene TRBJ2-1; 8 bases map to TRBD1. This receptor was identified in a human donor who received a COVID-19 vaccine. The CDR3 nucleotides read TGTGCCAGCAGTGGAAGGACAGGGCCCTACAATGAGCAGTTCTTC. Translating it yields CASSGRTGPYNEQFF. Supplemented by reference TRBV2 and TRBJ2-1, the full variable domain reads EPEVTQTPSHQVTQMGQEVILRCVPISNHLYFYWYRQILGQKVEFLVSFYNNEISEKSEIFDDQFSVERPDGSNFTLKIRSTKLEDSAMYFCASSGRTGPYNEQFFGPGTRLTVL.